A single sample gave rise to the 21 T cell receptor beta chains below, sequenced in a study of blood T cell repertoires in COVID-19. Libraries were prepared by immunoSEQ multiplex PCR; TCRdb keeps only in-frame clonotypes and omits some of them. The top ten hold about 7.4% of the sample, which has roughly 62,000 clones, around nine tenths seen once. Sequenced material: peripheral blood. These TCRs come from a human donor with active COVID-19. The donor label of this sample is uncertain.

The genes are TRBV2 and TRBJ2-5, with D possibly TRBD2 on 7 matching bases. Germline CDR1 SNHLY, CDR2 FYNNEI. The CDR3 runs to 16 residues. V lost 4 bases to trimming and J lost 6 bases, with 21 bases between them. CDR3 sequence: CASSGAGAGSIQTQYF. The CDR3 nucleotides are TGTGCCAGCAGTGGGGCGGGGGCCGGTAGTATTCAGACCCAGTACTTC.

The gene calls are TRBV2 and TRBJ2-7, with 11 bases that match TRBD2. The CDR3 spans 15 residues. Looked up from germline, CDR1 is SNHLY and CDR2 is FYNNEI. Trimming at V came to 3 bases and at J to 3 bases, leaving 4 bases not matched to a gene. Here the CDR3 reads CASSDPGTSGYEQYF. The CDR3 DNA is TGTGCCAGCAGTGACCCCGGGACTAGCGGCTACGAGCAGTACTTC.

This clone has a single count. This CDR3 is CASSPRASDRVSSYEQYF. The CDR3 DNA sequence: TGCGCCAGCAGCCCCCGAGCCTCCGACAGGGTCAGCTCCTACGAGCAGTACTTC. The chain joins TRBV4-1 to TRBJ2-7; 7 bases align to TRBD1. The ends lost 4 bases at V and 0 bases at J; junction bases unmatched: 15. The germline CDR1 and CDR2 sequences are MGHRA and YSYEKL. The CDR3 sequence is 18 residues long.

This clone was recorded only once. This rearrangement joins TRBV5-5 to TRBJ2-3, with 9 bases that match TRBD1. The V and J ends lost 4 bases and 3 bases, in that order; junction bases with no gene match: 6. Per the germline V gene, CDR1 is SGHKS and CDR2 is YYEKEE (reference sequence). The CDR3 has 15 residues. The CDR3 here is CASSPRTGVTDTQYF. The CDR3 nucleotides are TGTGCCAGCAGCCCAAGGACAGGGGTAACAGATACGCAGTATTTT.

The chain recombines TRBV28 with TRBJ1-1; 7 bases match TRBD1. The CDR3 has 17 residues. V lost 5 bases, J lost 1 base, and 13 bases stayed unmatched. Germline assignment: CDR1 MDHEN and CDR2 SYDVKM. CDR3 amino acids: CASSRPGQRLTNTEAFF. For the CDR3, the DNA is TGTGCCAGCAGTCGACCGGGACAGCGTCTCACGAACACTGAAGCTTTCTTT.

The V and J genes are TRBV25-1 and TRBJ2-7; D is unclear. The CDR3 has 16 amino acids. CDR1 MGHDK and CDR2 SYGVNS come from the germline V gene. Trimming removed 3 bases from V and 0 bases from J, with 15 bases in between. The CDR3 protein is CASSDQDSLGSYEQYF. In nucleotides, the CDR3 is TGTGCCAGCAGTGATCAGGATAGTCTGGGCTCCTACGAGCAGTACTTC.

This clone is medium-sized (0.01 to 0.1%) in the sample. The chain combines TRBV9 with TRBJ2-7; the match to TRBD2 covers 10 bases. Germline V CDR1 and CDR2: SGDLS, YYNGEE. After removal of 1 base from V and 3 bases from J, the junction contained 10 bases not matched to a gene. The CDR3 has 17 amino acids. The CDR3 DNA follows: TGTGCCAGCAGCGTAAATCGACTAGCGGGTTTATACTACGAGCAGTACTTC. Residues: CASSVNRLAGLYYEQYF.

The chain joins TRBV5-6 to TRBJ2-3, with 12 bases fitting TRBD2. The V and J ends lost 4 bases and 1 base, in that order; junction bases with no gene match: 4. Germline lookup yields CDR1 SGHDT and CDR2 YYEEEE. The CDR3 runs to 16 residues. CDR3 sequence (DNA): TGTGCCAGCAGCCTAAGGACTAGCGGGGGCACAGATACGCAGTATTTT. This sequence encodes CASSLRTSGGTDTQYF.

V is TRBV5-1 and J is TRBJ1-1; 9 bases fit TRBD1. CDR1 and CDR2 from the germline V gene are SGHRS and YFSETQ. Germline trimming cut 3 bases from V and 3 bases from J; bases unmatched to any gene: 6. The CDR3 covers 15 residues. The CDR3 sequence is CASSSPTGGDTEAFF. The DNA of the CDR3 is TGCGCCAGCAGCTCTCCGACAGGGGGTGACACTGAAGCTTTCTTT. Filled out from reference TRBV5-1 and TRBJ1-1, the complete variable domain reads KAGVTQTPRYLIKTRGQQVTLSCSPISGHRSVSWYQQTPGQGLQFLFEYFSETQRNKGNFPGRFSGRQFSNSRSEMNVSTLELGDSALYLCASSSPTGGDTEAFFGQGTRLTVV.

The chain carries TRBV2 and TRBJ1-2; possibly TRBD1 for D (5 bases). Germline loops: CDR1 SNHLY, CDR2 FYNNEI. This CDR3 has 12 amino acids. Trimming cost V 7 bases and J 4 bases, with 10 bases left between them. The CDR3 DNA sequence: TGTGCCAGCAATGGGGGAGGCTATGGCTACACCTTC. It translates to CASNGGGYGYTF.

This chain connects TRBV5-5 to TRBJ2-7; the match to TRBD2 covers 10 bases. CDR1 and CDR2 (germline): SGHKS, YYEKEE (reference sequence). The CDR3 has 16 residues. V gave up 4 bases and J gave up 4 bases; unmatched junction bases: 11. The CDR3 sequence: CASSQGAGLASYEQYF. CDR3 bases: TGTGCCAGCAGCCAAGGTGCGGGACTAGCGTCTTACGAGCAGTACTTC. Looking up the rest from reference TRBV5-5 and TRBJ2-7 gives the full variable domain: DAGVTQSPTHLIKTRGQQVTLRCSPISGHKSVSWYQQVLGQGPQFIFQYYEKEERGRGNFPDRFSARQFPNYSSELNVNALLLGDSALYLCASSQGAGLASYEQYFGPGTRLTVT.

Relative to its sample, this clone is medium-sized (0.01 to 0.1%). The chain recombines TRBV4-1 with TRBJ2-1; 11 nucleotides line up with TRBD2. The CDR3 loop spans 15 amino acids. The germline V gene encodes CDR1 MGHRA and CDR2 YSYEKL. V was clipped by 4 bases and J by 8 bases; unmatched bases: 7. The CDR3: CASSLRGSGRDEQFF. The DNA of the CDR3 is TGCGCCAGCAGCCTCCGGGGTAGCGGGAGGGATGAGCAGTTCTTC.

The J gene is TRBJ2-7, the V gene TRBV4-1, with 14 bases that match TRBD2. After removal of 1 base from V and 11 bases from J, the junction contained 4 bases not matched to a gene. Germline V gives CDR1 MGHRA, CDR2 YSYEKL. CDR3 size: 14 residues. The CDR3 sequence: CASSQGTSGGPEYF. The DNA for the CDR3 is TGCGCCAGCAGCCAAGGGACTAGCGGGGGGCCCGAGTACTTC.

This clone was seen a few times. The rearrangement links TRBV7-2 to TRBJ2-1, with TRBD1 matching 9 bases. The CDR3 sequence is 15 residues long. V lost 7 bases to trimming and J lost 5 bases; unmatched junction nucleotides: 9. Germline CDR1 SGHTA, CDR2 FQGNSA. Here the CDR3 DNA reads TGTGCCAGCAACGTCCGGGACAGGGTCGACAATGAGCAGTTCTTC. It encodes CASNVRDRVDNEQFF.

V and J are TRBV3-1 (or the pseudogene TRBV3-2) and TRBJ2-7; the D gene is possibly TRBD1 (6 bases). Germline V gene lookup returns CDR1 LGHDT and CDR2 YNNKEL (reference sequence). V was trimmed by 4 bases and J by 6 bases, leaving 10 bases between them. This CDR3 spans 12 amino acids. CDR3 sequence: CASSRGGGEQYF. The CDR3 DNA reads TGTGCCAGCAGCCGAGGGGGTGGCGAGCAGTACTTC.

The genes are TRBV7-9 and TRBJ1-1; D might be TRBD1 (5 bases). The V gene lost 3 bases and the J gene lost 4 bases, with 15 bases spanning the gap. Germline CDR1 is SEHNR and CDR2 is FQNEAQ (reference sequence). The CDR3 contains 15 residues. DNA of the CDR3: TGTGCCAGCAGCTTGATCGGGGGGGTAGCCACTGAAGCTTTCTTT. Its protein is CASSLIGGVATEAFF.

J is TRBJ1-5 and V is TRBV18; TRBD1 might be the D (5 bases). The germline V gene encodes CDR1 KGHSH and CDR2 LQKENI. This CDR3 comprises 15 residues. Trimming shortened V by 6 bases and J by 1 base, and 13 bases separated the two germline ends. The CDR3 protein is CASSDTGGSNQPQHF. The CDR3 nucleotides are TGTGCCAGCTCCGACACAGGAGGGAGCAATCAGCCCCAGCATTTT.

The chain links TRBV9 to TRBJ2-5; 9 bases are shared with TRBD2. Germline CDR1 and CDR2: SGDLS and YYNGEE. J gave up 4 bases and V 0 bases, and 10 bases lay outside the gene matches. The CDR3 runs to 17 residues. The CDR3: CASSVGATSGLVETQYF. The CDR3 nucleotides are TGTGCCAGCAGCGTAGGGGCAACTAGCGGGTTGGTAGAGACCCAGTACTTC.

The chain uses TRBV10-3 and TRBJ2-7; 7 bases map to TRBD2. Germline assignment: CDR1 ENHRY and CDR2 SYGVKD. V lost 3 bases, J lost 5 bases, and 7 bases stayed unmatched. The CDR3 runs 14 residues. CDR3 region: CAISEKLALDEQYF. In DNA form, the CDR3 reads TGTGCCATCAGTGAAAAACTAGCGCTCGACGAGCAGTACTTC.

The chain has TRBV18 and TRBJ2-1; D perhaps matches TRBD2 (5 bases). Deletions cut 2 bases from V and 0 bases from J, with 11 bases between. The length of the CDR3 is 16 residues. In germline, CDR1 is KGHSH, CDR2 LQKENI. CDR3 residues: CASSPMSGSSYNEQFF. CDR3 bases: TGTGCCAGCTCACCAATGAGTGGGAGCTCCTACAATGAGCAGTTCTTC. The entire variable domain, with the rest obtained from reference TRBV18 and TRBJ2-1, is as follows: NAGVMQNPRHLVRRRGQEARLRCSPMKGHSHVYWYRQLPEEGLKFMVYLQKENIIDESGMPKERFSAEFPKEGPSILRIQQVVRGDSAAYFCASSPMSGSSYNEQFFGPGTRLTVL.

Only one count was recorded for this clone. The rearrangement joins TRBV9 to TRBJ2-7; TRBD2 matches 7 bases. The germline CDR1 and CDR2 sequences are SGDLS and YYNGEE. V gave up 0 bases and J gave up 5 bases; unmatched junction bases: 8. The CDR3 is 15 residues long. CDR3 coding DNA: TGTGCCAGCAGCGTAGCGGCTTGGGGGGGAAACGAGCAGTACTTC. Protein product: CASSVAAWGGNEQYF.